This TCR beta chain was identified during a study of blood T cell repertoires in COVID-19. The germline V gene encodes CDR1 SGHAT and CDR2 FQNNGV. CDR3 size: 15 residues. Trimming shortened V by 3 bases and J by 5 bases, and 13 bases separated the two germline ends. TCRdb's copy holds only in-frame clones and misses some; the assay was immunoSEQ multiplex PCR. The table shows about 270,000 clones, with 84% occurring only once. The receptor comes from a human donor in a cohort sampled during active COVID-19. The source material was peripheral blood. The V and J genes are TRBV11-2 and TRBJ1-4; the D is unclear. The chain's CDR3 is CASSLVARRNEKLFF. CDR3 nucleotide sequence: TGTGCCAGCAGCTTGGTTGCCAGGCGCAATGAAAAACTGTTTTTT. The whole variable domain, filled in from reference TRBV11-2 and TRBJ1-4, reads EAGVAQSPRYKIIEKRQSVAFWCNPISGHATLYWYQQILGQGPKLLIQFQNNGVVDDSQLPKDRFSAERLKGVDSTLKIQPAKLEDSAVYLCASSLVARRNEKLFFGSGTQLSVL.